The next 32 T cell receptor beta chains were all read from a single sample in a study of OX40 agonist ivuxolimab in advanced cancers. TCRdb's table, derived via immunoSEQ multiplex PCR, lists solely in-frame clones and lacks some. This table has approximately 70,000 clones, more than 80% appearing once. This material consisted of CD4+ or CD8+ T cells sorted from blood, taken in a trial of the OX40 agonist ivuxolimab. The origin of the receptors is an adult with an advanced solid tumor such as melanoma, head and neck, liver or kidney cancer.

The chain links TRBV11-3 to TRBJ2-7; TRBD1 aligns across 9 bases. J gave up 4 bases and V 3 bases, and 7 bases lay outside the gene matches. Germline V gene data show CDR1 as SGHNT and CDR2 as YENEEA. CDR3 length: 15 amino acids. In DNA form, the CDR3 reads TGTGCCAGCAGCTTCGGACAGGGGCCCTTATACGAGCAGTACTTC. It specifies CASSFGQGPLYEQYF.

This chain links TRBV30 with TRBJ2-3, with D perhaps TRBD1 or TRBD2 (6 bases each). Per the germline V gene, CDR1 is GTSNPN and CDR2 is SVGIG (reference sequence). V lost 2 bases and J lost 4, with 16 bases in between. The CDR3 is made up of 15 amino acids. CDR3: CAWSPGGEQADTQYF. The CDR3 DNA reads TGTGCCTGGAGTCCCGGGGGCGAACAGGCAGATACGCAGTATTTT.

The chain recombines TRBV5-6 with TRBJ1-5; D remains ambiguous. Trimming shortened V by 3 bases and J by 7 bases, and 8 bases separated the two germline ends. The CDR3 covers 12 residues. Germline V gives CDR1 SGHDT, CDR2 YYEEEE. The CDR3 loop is CASSWKNQPQHF. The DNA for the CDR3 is TGTGCCAGCAGCTGGAAAAACCAGCCCCAGCATTTT.

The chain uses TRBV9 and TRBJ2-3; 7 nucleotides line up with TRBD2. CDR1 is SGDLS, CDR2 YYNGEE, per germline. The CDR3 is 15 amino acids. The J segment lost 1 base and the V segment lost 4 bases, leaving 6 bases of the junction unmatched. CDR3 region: CASSPIAGGTDTQYF. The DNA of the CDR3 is TGTGCCAGCAGCCCAATAGCGGGTGGCACAGATACGCAGTATTTT.

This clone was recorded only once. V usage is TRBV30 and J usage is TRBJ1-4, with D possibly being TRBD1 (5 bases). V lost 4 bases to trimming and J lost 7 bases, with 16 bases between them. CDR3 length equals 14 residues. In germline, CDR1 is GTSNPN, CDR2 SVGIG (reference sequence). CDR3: CAWKWGRGVEKLFF. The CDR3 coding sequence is TGTGCCTGGAAATGGGGCCGAGGGGTTGAAAAACTGTTTTTT.

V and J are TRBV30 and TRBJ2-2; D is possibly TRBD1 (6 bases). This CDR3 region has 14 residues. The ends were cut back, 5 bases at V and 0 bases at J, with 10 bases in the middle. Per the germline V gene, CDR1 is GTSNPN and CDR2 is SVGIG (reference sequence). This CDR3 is CAWSQGPNTGELFF. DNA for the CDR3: TGTGCCTGGTCACAGGGCCCGAACACCGGGGAGCTGTTTTTT.

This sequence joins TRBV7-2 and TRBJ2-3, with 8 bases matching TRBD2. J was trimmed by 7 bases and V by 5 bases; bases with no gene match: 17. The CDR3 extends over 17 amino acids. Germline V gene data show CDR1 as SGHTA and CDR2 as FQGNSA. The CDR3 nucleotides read TGTGCCAGCAGCCCGGCCGGTACTAGCGGTCGAGTGAATACGCAGTATTTT. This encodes CASSPAGTSGRVNTQYF.

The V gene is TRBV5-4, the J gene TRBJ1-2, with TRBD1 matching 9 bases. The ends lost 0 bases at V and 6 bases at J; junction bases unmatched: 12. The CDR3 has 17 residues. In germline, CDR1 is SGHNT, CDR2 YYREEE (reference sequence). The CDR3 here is CASSLAEGQGGWDGYTF. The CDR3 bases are TGTGCCAGCAGCTTGGCCGAGGGACAGGGAGGTTGGGATGGCTACACCTTC.

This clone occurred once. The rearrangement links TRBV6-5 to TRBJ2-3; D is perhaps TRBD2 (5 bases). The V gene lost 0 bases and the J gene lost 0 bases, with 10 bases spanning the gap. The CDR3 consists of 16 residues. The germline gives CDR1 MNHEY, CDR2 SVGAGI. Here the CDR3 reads CASSYSGRTSTDTQYF. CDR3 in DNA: TGTGCCAGCAGTTACTCTGGACGGACTAGCACAGATACGCAGTATTTT.

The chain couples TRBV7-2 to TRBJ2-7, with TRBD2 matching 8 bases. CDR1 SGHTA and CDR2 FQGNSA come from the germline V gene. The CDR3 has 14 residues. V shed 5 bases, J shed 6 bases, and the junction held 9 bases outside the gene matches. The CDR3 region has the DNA TGTGCCAGCAGCATTAGAGCCGGGACTAGCGAGCAGTACTTC. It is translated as CASSIRAGTSEQYF.

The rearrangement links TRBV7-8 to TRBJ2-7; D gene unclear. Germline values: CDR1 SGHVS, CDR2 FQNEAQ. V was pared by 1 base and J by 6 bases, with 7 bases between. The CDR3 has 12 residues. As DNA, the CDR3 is TGTGCCAGCAGCTTAGTTCGGCTCGAGCAGTACTTC. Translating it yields CASSLVRLEQYF.

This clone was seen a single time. The DNA for the CDR3 is TGTGCCAGCAGCACATCAACAGGGGGAGAGACCGGGGAGCTGTTTTTT. It codes for CASSTSTGGETGELFF. This chain joins TRBV7-3 and TRBJ2-2; the match to TRBD1 covers 8 bases. Unmatched junction bases numbered 10, after V lost 5 bases and J lost 5 bases. Per the germline V gene, CDR1 is SGHTA and CDR2 is FQGTGA. This CDR3 has 16 amino acids.

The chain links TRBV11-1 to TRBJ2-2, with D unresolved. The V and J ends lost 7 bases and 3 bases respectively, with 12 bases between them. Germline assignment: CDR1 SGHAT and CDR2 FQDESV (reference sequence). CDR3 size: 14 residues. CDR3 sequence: CASTFPGHTGELFF. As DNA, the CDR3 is TGTGCCAGCACTTTTCCGGGCCACACCGGGGAGCTGTTTTTT.

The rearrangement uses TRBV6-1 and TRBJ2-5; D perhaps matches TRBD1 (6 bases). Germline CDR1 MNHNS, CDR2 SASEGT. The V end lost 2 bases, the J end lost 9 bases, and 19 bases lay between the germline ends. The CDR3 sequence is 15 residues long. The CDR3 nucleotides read TGTGCCAGCAGTGAACTACAGGGCGGATTAGGGGCCCAGTACTTC. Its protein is CASSELQGGLGAQYF.

The CDR3 DNA is TGTGCCATCAGGGAGGGCGGAGAGACCCAGTACTTC. Translated: CAIREGGETQYF. The chain joins TRBV10-3 to TRBJ2-5; TRBD2 might be the D (6 bases). The CDR3 spans 12 residues. Between the trimmed V and J ends, which lost 6 bases and 4 bases, there was a span of 9 bases. Germline V gives CDR1 ENHRY, CDR2 SYGVKD.

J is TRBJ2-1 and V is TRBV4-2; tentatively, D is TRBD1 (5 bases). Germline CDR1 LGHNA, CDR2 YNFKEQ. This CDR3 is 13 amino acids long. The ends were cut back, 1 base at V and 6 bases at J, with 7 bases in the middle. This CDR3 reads CASSQVQANEQFF. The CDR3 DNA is TGTGCCAGCAGCCAAGTACAGGCCAATGAGCAGTTCTTC.

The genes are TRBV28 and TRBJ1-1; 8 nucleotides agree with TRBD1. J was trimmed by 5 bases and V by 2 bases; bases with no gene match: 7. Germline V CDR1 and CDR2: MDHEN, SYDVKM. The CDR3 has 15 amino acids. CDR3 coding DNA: TGTGCCAGCAGTTTAGGCGGACAGGGTGAGACTGAAGCTTTCTTT. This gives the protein CASSLGGQGETEAFF.

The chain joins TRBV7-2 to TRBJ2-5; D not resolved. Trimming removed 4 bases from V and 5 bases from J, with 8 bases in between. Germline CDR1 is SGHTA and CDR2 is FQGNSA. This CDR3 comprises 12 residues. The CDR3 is CASSYVAETQYF. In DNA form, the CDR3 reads TGTGCCAGCAGCTACGTTGCTGAGACCCAGTACTTC.

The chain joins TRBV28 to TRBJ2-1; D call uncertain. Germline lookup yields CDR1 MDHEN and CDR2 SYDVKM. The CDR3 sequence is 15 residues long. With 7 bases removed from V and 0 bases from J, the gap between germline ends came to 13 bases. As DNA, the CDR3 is TGTGCCAGCACCCCGGCACAGATCTCCTACAATGAGCAGTTCTTC. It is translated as CASTPAQISYNEQFF. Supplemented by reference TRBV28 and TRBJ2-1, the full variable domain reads DVKVTQSSRYLVKRTGEKVFLECVQDMDHENMFWYRQDPGLGLRLIYFSYDVKMKEKGDIPEGYSVSREKKERFSLILESASTNQTSMYLCASTPAQISYNEQFFGPGTRLTVL.

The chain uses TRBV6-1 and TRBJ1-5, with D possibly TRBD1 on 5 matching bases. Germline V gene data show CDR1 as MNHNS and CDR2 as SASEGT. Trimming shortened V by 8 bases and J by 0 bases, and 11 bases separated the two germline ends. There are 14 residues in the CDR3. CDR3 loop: CASQTERSNQPQHF. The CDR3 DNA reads TGTGCCAGCCAGACAGAACGTAGCAATCAGCCCCAGCATTTT.

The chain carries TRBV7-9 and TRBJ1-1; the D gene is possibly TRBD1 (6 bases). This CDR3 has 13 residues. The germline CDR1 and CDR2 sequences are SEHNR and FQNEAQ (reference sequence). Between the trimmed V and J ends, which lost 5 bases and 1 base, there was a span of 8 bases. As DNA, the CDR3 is TGTGCCAGCAGCCAACAGGGGAACACTGAAGCTTTCTTT. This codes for CASSQQGNTEAFF.

CDR3 protein: CASGSGGQPQHF. DNA of the CDR3: TGTGCCAGCGGTTCGGGGGGGCAGCCCCAGCATTTT. The rearrangement links TRBV6-5 to TRBJ1-5; TRBD1 might be the D (5 bases). CDR3 length: 12 residues. Germline-derived CDR1 and CDR2 are MNHEY and SVGAGI. The V end lost 8 bases, the J end lost 7 bases, and 12 bases lay between the germline ends.

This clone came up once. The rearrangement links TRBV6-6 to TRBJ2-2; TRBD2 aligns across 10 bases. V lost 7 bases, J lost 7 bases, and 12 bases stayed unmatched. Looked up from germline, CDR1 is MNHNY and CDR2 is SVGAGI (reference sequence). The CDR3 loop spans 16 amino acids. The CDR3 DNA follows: TGTGCCAGCACGTCCACCAGCGGGAGGGCCGGCGGGGAGCTGTTTTTT. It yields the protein CASTSTSGRAGGELFF.

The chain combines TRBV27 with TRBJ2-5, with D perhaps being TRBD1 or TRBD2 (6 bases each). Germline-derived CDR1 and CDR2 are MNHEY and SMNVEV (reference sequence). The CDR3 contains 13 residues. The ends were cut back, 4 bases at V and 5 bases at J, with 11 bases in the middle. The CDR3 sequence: CASSYGGRETQYF. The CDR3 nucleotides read TGTGCCAGCAGTTATGGGGGGCGGGAGACCCAGTACTTC.

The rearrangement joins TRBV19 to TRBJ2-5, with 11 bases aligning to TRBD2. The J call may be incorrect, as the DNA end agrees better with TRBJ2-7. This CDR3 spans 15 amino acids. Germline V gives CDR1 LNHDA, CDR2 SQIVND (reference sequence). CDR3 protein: CASTPIAGGIYEQYF. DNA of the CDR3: TGTGCCAGTACCCCCATAGCGGGAGGGATCTACGAGCAGTACTTC.

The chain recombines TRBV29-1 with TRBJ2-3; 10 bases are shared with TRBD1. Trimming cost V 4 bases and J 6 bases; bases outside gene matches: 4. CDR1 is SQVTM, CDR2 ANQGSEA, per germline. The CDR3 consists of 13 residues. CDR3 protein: CSVGQGAFDTQYF. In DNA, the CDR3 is TGCAGCGTTGGACAGGGGGCGTTTGATACGCAGTATTTT.

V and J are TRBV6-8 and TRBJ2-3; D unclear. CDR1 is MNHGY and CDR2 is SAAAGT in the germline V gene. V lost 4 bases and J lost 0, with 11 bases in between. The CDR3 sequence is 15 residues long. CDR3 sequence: CASSFLGSSTDTQYF. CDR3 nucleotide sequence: TGTGCCAGCAGTTTCCTGGGATCTAGCACAGATACGCAGTATTTT.

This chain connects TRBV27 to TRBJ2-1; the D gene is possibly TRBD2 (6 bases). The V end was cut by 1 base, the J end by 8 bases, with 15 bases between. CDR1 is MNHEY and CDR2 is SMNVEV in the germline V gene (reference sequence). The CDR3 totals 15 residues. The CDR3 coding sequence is TGTGCCAGCAGTTTATTTGGGGCGGGACGGGATGAGCAGTTCTTC. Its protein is CASSLFGAGRDEQFF.

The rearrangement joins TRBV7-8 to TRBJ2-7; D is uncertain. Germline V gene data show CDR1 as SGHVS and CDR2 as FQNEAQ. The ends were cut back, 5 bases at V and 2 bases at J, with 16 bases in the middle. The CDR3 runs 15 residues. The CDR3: CASSGLVRNPYEQYF. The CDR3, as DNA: TGTGCCAGCAGCGGTTTAGTACGGAACCCCTACGAGCAGTACTTC.

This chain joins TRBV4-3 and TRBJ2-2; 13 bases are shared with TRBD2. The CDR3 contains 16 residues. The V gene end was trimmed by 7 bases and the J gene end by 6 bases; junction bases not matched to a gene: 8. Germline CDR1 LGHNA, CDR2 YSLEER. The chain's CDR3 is CASKPTSGRYAGELFF. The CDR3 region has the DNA TGCGCCAGCAAGCCGACTAGCGGGAGGTACGCCGGGGAGCTGTTTTTT.

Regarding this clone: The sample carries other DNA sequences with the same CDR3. The CDR3 region has the DNA TGTGCCAGCAGCTCCCAAGAGACCCAGTACTTC. As protein: CASSSQETQYF. The chain is built from TRBV7-9 and TRBJ2-5; unclear D gene. Germline CDR1 SEHNR, CDR2 FQNEAQ (reference sequence). V dropped 4 bases and J dropped 1 base, with 1 base sitting between them. The CDR3 length is 11 residues. The entire variable domain, with the rest obtained from reference TRBV7-9 and TRBJ2-5, is as follows: DTGVSQNPRHKITKRGQNVTFRCDPISEHNRLYWYRQTLGQGPEFLTYFQNEAQLEKSRLLSDRFSAERPKGSFSTLEIQRTEQGDSAMYLCASSSQETQYFGPGTRLLVL.

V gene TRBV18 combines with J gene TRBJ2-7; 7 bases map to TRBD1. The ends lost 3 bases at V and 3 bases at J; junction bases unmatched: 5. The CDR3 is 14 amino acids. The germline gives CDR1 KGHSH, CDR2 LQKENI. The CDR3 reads CASSPGQESYEQYF. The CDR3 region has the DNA TGTGCCAGCTCACCTGGACAGGAAAGCTACGAGCAGTACTTC.